This T cell receptor (beta chain) stems from a study of control samples from healthy donors and cancer patients. The protocol was immunoSEQ multiplex PCR, while the TCRdb copy is restricted to in-frame clones and leaves out a portion. The repertoire holds 160,000 or so clones, about 94% seen once, with about 8.5% in the top ten. Germline lookup yields CDR1 MNHNY and CDR2 SVGAGI (reference sequence). The length of the CDR3 is 14 residues. V was trimmed by 10 bases and J by 3 bases, leaving 19 bases between them. This sequence was found in a woman aged 40 to 50 in good health. Sequencing was performed on blood. This sequence joins TRBV6-6 and TRBJ2-7; maybe TRBD1 (5 bases). Here the CDR3 DNA reads TGTGCCACCAGAAAAGAGCTCCAGGGCTACGAGCAGTACTTC. It yields the protein CATRKELQGYEQYF.